A single sample is the source of the 11 T cell receptor beta chains below, sequenced in a study of blood T cell repertoires in COVID-19. TCRdb's copy holds only in-frame clones and misses some; the assay was immunoSEQ multiplex PCR. The sample holds 140,000 to 150,000 clones, roughly 86% seen once. Sequences were obtained from peripheral blood. The origin of the receptors is a man in his sixties or seventies with acute or convalescent COVID-19.

V is TRBV6-1 and J is TRBJ2-1, with 9 bases lining up with TRBD2. CDR3 size: 14 residues. Trimming cost V 2 bases and J 8 bases; bases outside gene matches: 4. The germline V gene encodes CDR1 MNHNS and CDR2 SASEGT. CDR3 in amino acids: CASSELAGSDEQFF. For the CDR3, the DNA is TGTGCCAGCAGTGAACTAGCGGGATCTGATGAGCAGTTCTTC.

The V gene is TRBV6-5, the J gene TRBJ1-1; possibly TRBD1 for D (5 bases). Per the germline V gene, CDR1 is MNHEY and CDR2 is SVGAGI. The CDR3 runs 13 residues. Trimming left V 6 bases short and J 5 bases short, with 13 bases between. The DNA of the CDR3 is TGTGCCAGCAGCCGCGACAGAATAACTGAAGCTTTCTTT. Encoded protein: CASSRDRITEAFF.

V usage is TRBV19 and J usage is TRBJ2-1, with 7 bases aligning to TRBD2. Germline trimming cut 2 bases from V and 9 bases from J; bases unmatched to any gene: 22. The germline gives CDR1 LNHDA, CDR2 SQIVND (reference sequence). The CDR3 sequence is 19 residues long. CDR3 DNA sequence: TGTGCCAGTAGTATAAAGGGAGGGAAGAGTTCAGCCCGGTTCGGTGAGCAGTTCTTC. It translates to CASSIKGGKSSARFGEQFF.

The chain uses TRBV5-3 and TRBJ2-3; 7 nucleotides line up with TRBD1. TRBV5-3 is recorded as an ORF, its role being uncertain. CDR3 size: 14 residues. The V gene end was trimmed by 10 bases and the J gene end by 9 bases; junction bases not matched to a gene: 17. The CDR3 DNA sequence: TGTGCCCGTATCTCAAAGCCGACAGGGTCCACGCAGTATTTT. Its protein is CARISKPTGSTQYF.

The chain carries TRBV19 and TRBJ2-5; 11 bases are shared with TRBD2. Germline V lookup: CDR1 LNHDA, CDR2 SQIVND (reference sequence). V shed 4 bases and J 2 bases; nucleotides not matched to a gene: 3. The CDR3 is made up of 15 amino acids. In DNA, the CDR3 is TGTGCCAGTAGTAATGCTAGCGGGAGGCAAGAGACCCAGTACTTC. The encoded protein is CASSNASGRQETQYF.

This clone was seen a few times. The chain combines TRBV14 with TRBJ1-5; D might be TRBD1 (6 bases). Between the trimmed V and J ends, which lost 6 bases and 5 bases, there was a span of 11 bases. The CDR3 is 13 amino acids. CDR1 and CDR2 (germline): SGHDN, FVKESK. CDR3 nucleotides: TGTGCCAGCAGTCAAAGACAGGATCAGCCCCAGCATTTT. Encoded protein: CASSQRQDQPQHF.

The chain is built from TRBV7-9 and TRBJ1-5; 7 nucleotides agree with TRBD1. This CDR3 contains 17 residues. Germline assignment: CDR1 SEHNR and CDR2 FQNEAQ (reference sequence). Trimming cost V 6 bases and J 3 bases; bases outside gene matches: 14. The CDR3 nucleotides read TGTGCCAGCAGTTTATATAACCAGGGACAGTCCAATCAGCCCCAGCATTTT. Translation gives CASSLYNQGQSNQPQHF.

V usage is TRBV5-1 and J usage is TRBJ1-6; 7 bases are shared with TRBD1. Germline CDR1 reads SGHRS; CDR2 reads YFSETQ. The V gene end was trimmed by 4 bases and the J gene end by 3 bases; junction bases not matched to a gene: 4. CDR3 length equals 15 residues. The CDR3 reads CASSITGDYNSPLHF. The CDR3 DNA reads as TGCGCCAGCAGCATTACAGGGGACTATAATTCACCCCTCCACTTT.

The rearrangement uses TRBV5-1 and TRBJ1-2, with TRBD1 matching 8 bases. Germline V gives CDR1 SGHRS, CDR2 YFSETQ. V lost 0 bases, J lost 2 bases, and 3 bases stayed unmatched. The CDR3 covers 15 residues. CDR3 in amino acids: CASSLAGGGNYGYTF. Written as DNA, the CDR3 is TGCGCCAGCAGCTTGGCAGGGGGCGGAAACTATGGCTACACCTTC. The full variable domain, its missing parts supplied by reference TRBV5-1 and TRBJ1-2, is KAGVTQTPRYLIKTRGQQVTLSCSPISGHRSVSWYQQTPGQGLQFLFEYFSETQRNKGNFPGRFSGRQFSNSRSEMNVSTLELGDSALYLCASSLAGGGNYGYTFGSGTRLTVV.

The V and J genes are TRBV6-2 or TRBV6-3 and TRBJ1-2; D not certain. Germline-derived CDR1 and CDR2 are MNHEY and SVGEGT. Trimming shortened V by 0 bases and J by 5 bases, and 10 bases separated the two germline ends. There are 14 residues in the CDR3. For the CDR3, the DNA is TGTGCCAGCAGTTACTCGTCACAGTATTATGGCTACACCTTC. It translates to CASSYSSQYYGYTF.

This chain's CDR3 is CASSQVGSGGTDTQYF. The CDR3 DNA sequence: TGTGCCAGCAGCCAAGTAGGTAGCGGGGGCACAGATACGCAGTATTTT. The chain joins TRBV14 to TRBJ2-3; 8 bases agree with TRBD2. The trim removed 1 base at V and 1 base at J, leaving 4 bases unmatched. This CDR3 has 16 amino acids. From germline, CDR1 is SGHDN and CDR2 FVKESK.